These T cell receptor beta chains were read from a single sample in a study of T cells after yellow fever vaccination. Each CDR3 protein is one row after TCRdb ran MiXCR on the 5' RACE reads. The profile shows over 250,000 distinct CDR3 sequences, over 4% of them singletons. This specimen was PBMCs, taken 5 days after the yellow fever booster vaccination. The source of these receptors is a man between 18 and 35 years old who received the YFV17D yellow fever vaccine. CDR3s include the opening cysteine and the closing phenylalanine or tryptophan. The order of the fields is D gene, J gene, clone size, V gene, CDR3 DNA, CDR3 protein. A D gene is named only where the DNA matches it firmly. A row's size may be missing; if present it is once, few, many or a size class.

>.|TRBJ2-2|few|TRBV7-9
TGTGCCAGCAGCTTAGTGAGGGCTTTTCACCGGGAAAGGCGTCGACAAGGGGAGCTGTTTTTT
CASSLVRAFHRERRRQGELFF
>.|TRBJ2-6|few|TRBV18
TGTGCCAGCTCACCACCGACCCAACCGGCAGGGGCCAACGTCCTGACTTTC
CASSPPTQPAGANVLTF
>TRBD2|TRBJ2-1|.|TRBV9
TGTGCCAGCAGCGTAGATCCAGCGGGGGGCCGTAATGAGCAGTTCTTC
CASSVDPAGGRNEQFF
>.|TRBJ2-3|few|TRBV6-2/TRBV6-3
TGTGCCAGCAGTTACTCGACTGGGGTGCATACGCAGTATTTT
CASSYSTGVHTQYF
>.|TRBJ1-5|.|TRBV27
TGTGCCAGCAGTTTATTTTCCTATGGAAGCAATCAGCCCCAGCATTTT
CASSLFSYGSNQPQHF
>.|TRBJ2-1|few|TRBV3-1
TGTGCCAGCAGCCTCAGAGGTCCGAATGAGCAGTTCTTC
CASSLRGPNEQFF
>.|TRBJ2-3|.|TRBV19
TGTGCCAGTAGTATGGACGGGTTGTCTAGCACAGATACGCAGTATTTT
CASSMDGLSSTDTQYF
>.|TRBJ1-5|.|TRBV6-6
TGTGCCAGCTTCGGACTGTCGGGGGACAATCAGCCCCAGCATTTT
CASFGLSGDNQPQHF
>.|TRBJ2-1|many|TRBV4-3
TGCGCCAGCAGCCAAGATCTACCCGAGACTAGAGGCGGACTCGGCTACAATGAGCAGTTCTTC
CASSQDLPETRGGLGYNEQFF
>.|TRBJ2-5|few|TRBV27
TGTGCCAGCAGTTTACGCGGCTTGGGGGTCGGGACCCAGTACTTC
CASSLRGLGVGTQYF
>TRBD1|TRBJ1-6|few|TRBV7-2
TGTGCCAGCAGCCCTCCCGGGACAGGGAATAATTCACCCCTCCACTTT
CASSPPGTGNNSPLHF
>.|TRBJ2-1|few|TRBV7-2
TGTGCCAGCAGCTTAGCCGCTAGTTATGAGCAGTTCTTC
CASSLAASYEQFF
>.|TRBJ1-2|few|TRBV4-2
TGTGCCAGCAGCCAAGATCCGGGGCCCCGAAATGGCTACACCTTC
CASSQDPGPRNGYTF
>.|TRBJ1-1|many|TRBV4-1
TGCGCCAGCAGCCTCCCGACAGGAGGTCGTGAGGAAGCTTTCTTT
CASSLPTGGREEAFF
>.|TRBJ1-2|.|TRBV5-4
TGTGCCAGCAGCTTGGGCCAGGGATTCTTAGGCTACACCTTC
CASSLGQGFLGYTF
>.|TRBJ2-2|.|TRBV7-7
TGTGCTAGCAGGGAGGGACAGGACACCGGGGAGCTGTTTTTT
CASREGQDTGELFF
>.|TRBJ1-4|many|TRBV25-1
TGTGCCAGCAGTGATCTGGGGGGCGGGAATGAAAAACTGTTTTTT
CASSDLGGGNEKLFF
>.|TRBJ2-5|.|TRBV3-1
TGTGCCAGCAGCCGGACCGACGGCCAGTACTTC
CASSRTDGQYF
>TRBD1|TRBJ1-2|.|TRBV12-3/TRBV12-4
TGTGCCAGCAGTCCCGGGGACAGGCCACTCTCTGGCTACACCTTC
CASSPGDRPLSGYTF
>TRBD1|TRBJ1-2|.|TRBV4-3
TGCGCCAGCAGCCAAGGCCTTACAGGGGGCGCGAGCCATGGCTACACCTTC
CASSQGLTGGASHGYTF
>.|TRBJ1-1|many|TRBV27
TGTGCCAGCGGAGGGCCTCTGAACACTGAAGCTTTCTTT
CASGGPLNTEAFF
>.|TRBJ2-2|many|TRBV7-3
TGTGCCAGCAGCACCCCCGGTATCGGGGAGCTGTTTTTT
CASSTPGIGELFF
>.|TRBJ2-5|.|TRBV7-3
TGTGCCAGCAGCTCCCAGGCGGGACCCAAGGAGACCCAGTACTTC
CASSSQAGPKETQYF
>.|TRBJ2-2|many|TRBV5-1
TGCGCCAGCAGCTTTTACAAGGACATACCGAACACCGGGGAGCTGTTTTTT
CASSFYKDIPNTGELFF
>.|TRBJ2-7|.|TRBV19
TGTGCCAGTAGTATAACCAGGGGAGCCTACGAGCAGTACTTC
CASSITRGAYEQYF
>TRBD2|TRBJ2-5|many|TRBV10-2
TGCGCCAGCAGTGAGCCACTAGCGGGGCTGGGGGAGACCCAGTACTTC
CASSEPLAGLGETQYF
>.|TRBJ2-5|.|TRBV18
TGTGCCAGCTCACCGGATCATCAGACCCAGTACTTC
CASSPDHQTQYF
>.|TRBJ2-2|few|TRBV9
TGTGCCAGCAGCGTACCACCTACGAACACCGGGGAGCTGTTTTTT
CASSVPPTNTGELFF
>.|TRBJ1-2|few|TRBV7-2
TGTGCCAGCAGCTTGAGGGGTCCTCTGAAGGCGGGCTACACCTTC
CASSLRGPLKAGYTF
>.|TRBJ2-1|few|TRBV7-3
TGTGCCAGCAGCTTAATGGGCGGATCCTACAATGAGCAGTTCTTC
CASSLMGGSYNEQFF
>.|TRBJ2-5|many|TRBV6-2/TRBV6-3
TGTGCCAGCAGTTACGGCGGGGTGGAGACCCAGTACTTC
CASSYGGVETQYF
>.|TRBJ1-1|few|TRBV12-3/TRBV12-4
TGTGCCAGCAGTACAAACCGGGACGCGGTTGAAGCTTTCTTT
CASSTNRDAVEAFF